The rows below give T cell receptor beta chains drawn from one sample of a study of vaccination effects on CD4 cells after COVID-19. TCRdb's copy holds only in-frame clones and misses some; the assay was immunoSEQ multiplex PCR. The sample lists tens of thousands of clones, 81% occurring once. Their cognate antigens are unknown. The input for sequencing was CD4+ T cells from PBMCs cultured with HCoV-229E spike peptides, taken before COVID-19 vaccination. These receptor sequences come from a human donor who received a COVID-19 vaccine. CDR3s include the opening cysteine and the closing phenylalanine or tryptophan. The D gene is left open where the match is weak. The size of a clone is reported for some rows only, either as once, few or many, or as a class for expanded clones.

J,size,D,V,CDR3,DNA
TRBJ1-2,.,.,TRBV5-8,CASSLRDGYTF,TGTGCCAGCAGCTTGAGGGATGGCTACACCTTC
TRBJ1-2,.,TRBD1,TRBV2,CASSGRTGQYGYTF,TGTGCCAGCAGTGGCAGGACAGGGCAATATGGCTACACCTTC
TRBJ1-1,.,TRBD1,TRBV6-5,CASSYPGTADTEAFF,TGTGCCAGCAGTTACCCCGGGACAGCGGACACTGAAGCTTTCTTT
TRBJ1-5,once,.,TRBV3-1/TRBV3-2,CASSQGTVGTQPQHF,TGTGCCAGCAGCCAAGGCACAGTCGGTACTCAGCCCCAGCATTTT
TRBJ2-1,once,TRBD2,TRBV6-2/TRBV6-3,CASSRSGGRSYNEQFF,TGTGCCAGCAGTCGTAGCGGGGGGAGGTCCTACAATGAGCAGTTCTTC
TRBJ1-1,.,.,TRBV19,CASSIRFNTEAFF,TGTGCCAGTAGTATAAGGTTTAACACTGAAGCTTTCTTT
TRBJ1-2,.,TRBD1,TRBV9,CASSVEPGGSYGYTF,TGTGCCAGCAGCGTAGAACCAGGGGGAAGCTATGGCTACACCTTC
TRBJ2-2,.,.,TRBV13,CASSLSTGRKGRTGELFF,TGTGCCAGCAGCTTATCGACAGGGAGGAAAGGAAGGACCGGGGAGCTGTTTTTT
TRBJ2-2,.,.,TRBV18,CASSPQNTGELFF,TGTGCCAGCTCACCACAAAACACCGGGGAGCTGTTTTTT
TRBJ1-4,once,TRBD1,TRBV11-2,CASSLYSGTGNEKLFF,TGTGCCAGCAGCTTATATTCCGGGACAGGGAATGAAAAACTGTTTTTT
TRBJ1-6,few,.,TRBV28,CASSSPGVSPLHF,TGTGCCAGCAGTTCCCCTGGGGTTTCACCCCTCCACTTT
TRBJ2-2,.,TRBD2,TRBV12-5,CASGSGGNTGELFF,TGTGCTAGTGGTTCGGGGGGGAACACCGGGGAGCTGTTTTTT
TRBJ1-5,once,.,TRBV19,CASTQDGPSNQPQHF,TGTGCCAGTACCCAAGATGGTCCTAGCAATCAGCCCCAGCATTTT
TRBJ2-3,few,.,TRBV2,CASSEAGAVTDTQYF,TGTGCCAGCAGTGAAGCGGGGGCCGTTACAGATACGCAGTATTTT
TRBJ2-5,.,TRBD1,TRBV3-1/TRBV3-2,CASSLTGGAETQYF,TGTGCCAGCAGCCTGACAGGGGGCGCGGAGACCCAGTACTTC
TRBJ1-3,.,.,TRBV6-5,CASSYSDSYSGNTIYF,TGTGCCAGCAGTTACTCGGACAGCTACTCTGGAAACACCATATATTTT
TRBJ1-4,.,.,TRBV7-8,CASSPQRVVANEKLFF,TGTGCCAGCAGCCCCCAGAGGGTTGTAGCTAATGAAAAACTGTTTTTT
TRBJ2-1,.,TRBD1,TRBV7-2,CASSPDRATYNEQFF,TGTGCCAGCAGCCCCGACAGGGCGACCTACAATGAGCAGTTCTTC
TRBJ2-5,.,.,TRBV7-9,CASSLVGGQETQYF,TGTGCCAGCAGCTTAGTGGGCGGCCAAGAGACCCAGTACTTC
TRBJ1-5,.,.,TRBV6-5,CASSSGGDGQPQHF,TGTGCCAGCAGTTCGGGAGGGGACGGTCAGCCCCAGCATTTT
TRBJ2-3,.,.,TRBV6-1,CASSEFSRGADTQYF,TGTGCCAGCAGTGAATTTAGCAGGGGCGCAGATACGCAGTATTTT
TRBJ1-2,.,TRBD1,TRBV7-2,CASSLTGASYGYTF,TGTGCCAGCAGCCTAACAGGGGCCTCCTATGGCTACACCTTC
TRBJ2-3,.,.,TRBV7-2,CASSNRGAVVADTQYF,TGTGCCAGCAGCAACCGGGGGGCCGTGGTAGCAGATACGCAGTATTTT
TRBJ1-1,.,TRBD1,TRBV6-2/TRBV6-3,CASSSRQGLNTEAFF,TGTGCCAGCAGCTCCCGACAGGGACTGAACACTGAAGCTTTCTTT
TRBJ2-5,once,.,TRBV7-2,CASSSPPNFETQYF,TGTGCCAGCAGCTCACCACCCAACTTCGAGACCCAGTACTTC
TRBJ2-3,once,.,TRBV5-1,CASSLLASSTDTQYF,TGCGCCAGCAGCTTGTTGGCCTCTAGCACAGATACGCAGTATTTT
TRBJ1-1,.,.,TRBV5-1,CASSFQADRNTEAFF,TGCGCCAGCAGTTTTCAAGCCGACAGGAACACTGAAGCTTTCTTT
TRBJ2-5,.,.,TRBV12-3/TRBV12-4,CASTFGETQYF,TGTGCCAGCACCTTCGGTGAGACCCAGTACTTC
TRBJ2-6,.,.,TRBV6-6,CASRYRESGANVLTF,TGTGCCAGCAGGTATAGGGAGTCTGGGGCCAACGTCCTGACTTTC
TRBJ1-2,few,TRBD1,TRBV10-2,CASRTGTGVLGYTF,TGCGCCAGCCGAACCGGGACAGGGGTGCTGGGCTACACCTTC